A selection of T cell receptor beta chains follows, all from one sample in a study of control samples from healthy donors and cancer patients. Assay: immunoSEQ multiplex PCR; the TCRdb copy retains only in-frame clones and omits some. The sample shows approximately 160,000 clones, 90% to 95% of them seen only once. The sequenced sample was blood. Every receptor here comes from a woman aged 18-29 years in good health. Both conserved end residues are part of each CDR3. The D gene is left open where the match is weak. Clone size is given for some rows only: seen once, a few or many times, or a class if the clone is expanded.

j_call d_call clone_size v_call cdr3_aa cdr3_nt
TRBJ2-1 TRBD2 . TRBV28 CASSGGRGNEQFF TGTGCCAGCAGTGGAGGGAGGGGAAATGAGCAGTTCTTC
TRBJ2-1 . . TRBV3-1/TRBV3-2 CASSHQVGEQFF TGTGCCAGCAGCCACCAGGTAGGTGAGCAGTTCTTC
TRBJ2-7 . . TRBV7-2 CASSLARRTSVEQYF TGTGCCAGCAGCTTAGCGCGTAGGACCTCCGTTGAGCAGTACTTC
TRBJ1-5 TRBD1 . TRBV3-1/TRBV3-2 CASSQGGQGVQHF TGTGCCAGCAGCCAAGGGGGACAGGGTGTGCAGCATTTT
TRBJ1-2 TRBD1 . TRBV4-1 CASSLIDREFYGYTF TGCGCCAGCAGCCTCATCGACAGGGAATTCTATGGCTACACCTTC
TRBJ2-7 TRBD1 . TRBV6-5 CASRAGTGGIEQYF TGTGCCAGCAGAGCCGGGACAGGGGGTATCGAGCAGTACTTC
TRBJ2-5 . . TRBV18 CASSPYGGGETQYF TGTGCCAGCTCACCATATGGAGGGGGCGAGACCCAGTACTTC
TRBJ2-3 TRBD2 . TRBV15 CATSSRRLAGTDTQYF TGTGCCACCAGCTCCCGGAGACTAGCGGGCACAGATACGCAGTATTTT
TRBJ1-1 . . TRBV29-1 CSVHRDAYTEAFF TGCAGCGTCCACCGGGACGCCTACACTGAAGCTTTCTTT
TRBJ1-1 . once TRBV19 CASRIRDTAFF TGTGCCAGTAGAATCCGGGACACGGCTTTCTTT
TRBJ1-5 TRBD1 . TRBV7-8 CASRPGGGALEVQPQHF TGTGCCAGCAGACCAGGGGGGGGCGCCTTAGAAGTACAGCCCCAGCATTTT
TRBJ2-1 . . TRBV19 CASYGWVKGEQFF TGTGCCAGTTACGGGTGGGTTAAAGGTGAGCAGTTCTTC
TRBJ2-1 TRBD1 . TRBV25-1 CASSEFRGLENEQFF TGTGCCAGCAGTGAATTCAGGGGGTTAGAAAATGAGCAGTTCTTC
TRBJ2-1 TRBD2 . TRBV7-2 CASSSGWASGNEQFF TGTGCCAGCAGCTCCGGATGGGCTAGCGGAAATGAGCAGTTCTTC
TRBJ2-2 . . TRBV29-1 CSVELGSGGELFF TGCAGCGTTGAACTGGGGAGCGGCGGGGAGCTGTTTTTT
TRBJ1-6 . . TRBV5-1 CASSSNVGSVNSPLHF TGCGCCAGCAGCTCCAACGTAGGATCGGTCAATTCACCCCTCCACTTT
TRBJ2-3 . . TRBV21-1 CASRQGVTDTQYF TGTGCCAGCAGACAGGGGGTCACAGATACGCAGTATTTT
TRBJ1-1 . . TRBV11-2 CASSLAGGGFTEAFF TGTGCCAGCAGCTTAGCCGGCGGAGGGTTCACTGAAGCTTTCTTT
TRBJ1-1 . . TRBV6-5 CASTRGGRGDTEAFF TGTGCCAGCACGCGAGGGGGACGGGGGGACACTGAAGCTTTCTTT
TRBJ2-7 . . TRBV19 CASSIRGDSYEQYF TGTGCCAGTAGTATACGCGGGGACTCCTACGAGCAGTACTTC
TRBJ2-5 TRBD1 . TRBV11-2 CASSLLIGTGVEETQYF TGTGCCAGCAGCTTATTAATCGGGACAGGGGTCGAAGAGACCCAGTACTTC
TRBJ1-3 . . TRBV11-2 CASSSRREGNTIYF TGTGCCAGCAGCTCAAGGCGTGAGGGAAACACCATATATTTT
TRBJ2-5 TRBD2 . TRBV28 CASRRVAGGFQETQYF TGTGCCAGCAGGCGGGTAGCGGGAGGATTCCAAGAGACCCAGTACTTC
TRBJ1-2 . once TRBV9 CASSVGTANYGYTF TGTGCCAGCAGCGTGGGTACAGCTAACTATGGCTACACCTTC
TRBJ2-5 TRBD2 . TRBV12-5 CASGQGLAGTGRETQYF TGTGCTAGTGGCCAAGGACTAGCGGGTACGGGAAGAGAGACCCAGTACTTC
TRBJ1-5 TRBD1 . TRBV19 CASSTLIGQGSNQPQHF TGTGCCAGTAGTACTCTGATCGGACAGGGGAGCAATCAGCCCCAGCATTTT
TRBJ2-5 TRBD1 . TRBV24-1 CATSDTGTGEETQYF TGTGCCACCAGTGACACCGGGACAGGGGAAGAGACCCAGTACTTC
TRBJ2-1 . . TRBV6-1 CASSEGTLAYNEQFF TGTGCCAGCAGTGAGGGGACGTTGGCCTACAATGAGCAGTTCTTC
TRBJ2-7 TRBD1 . TRBV6-5 CASRRGTGSYEQYF TGTGCCAGCAGGCGGGGGACAGGGAGCTACGAGCAGTACTTC
TRBJ2-6 . . TRBV29-1 CSVQGTGANVLTF TGCAGCGTTCAGGGGACCGGGGCCAACGTCCTGACTTTC
TRBJ1-2 . . TRBV3-1/TRBV3-2 CASSQGRTQGYTF TGTGCCAGCAGCCAAGGGAGGACGCAAGGCTACACCTTC
TRBJ2-6 . once TRBV27 CASSLSSGANVLTF TGTGCCAGCAGTTTAAGCTCTGGGGCCAACGTCCTGACTTTC
TRBJ1-4 . few TRBV27 CASRRFEGTNEKLFF TGTGCCAGCAGACGGTTTGAGGGAACTAATGAAAAACTGTTTTTT
TRBJ2-2 . . TRBV6-5 CASSYAGANTGELFF TGTGCCAGCAGTTACGCAGGCGCGAACACCGGGGAGCTGTTTTTT
TRBJ1-2 . . TRBV12-3/TRBV12-4 CASSWTPLGYTF TGTGCCAGCAGCTGGACGCCTCTAGGCTACACCTTC
TRBJ1-1 . . TRBV6-2/TRBV6-3 CASSYRWDTEAFF TGTGCCAGCAGTTACAGATGGGACACTGAAGCTTTCTTT
TRBJ1-4 . once TRBV6-5 CASSQGRTTNEKLFF TGTGCCAGCAGCCAGGGACGGACAACTAATGAAAAACTGTTTTTT
TRBJ1-1 . . TRBV7-8 CASSLVGAGTEAFF TGTGCCAGCAGCTTAGTGGGAGCCGGGACTGAAGCTTTCTTT
TRBJ1-4 TRBD1 . TRBV4-1 CASSQEQGRGRIGTNEKLFF TGCGCCAGCAGCCAAGAACAAGGAAGGGGGCGTATTGGAACTAATGAAAAACTGTTTTTT
TRBJ2-3 . . TRBV4-1 CASSQDKVETDTQYF TGCGCCAGCAGCCAAGACAAGGTCGAGACAGATACGCAGTATTTT
TRBJ1-1 . once TRBV18 CASSRVLPRMNTEAFF TGTGCCAGCTCACGTGTTCTTCCCAGGATGAACACTGAAGCTTTCTTT
TRBJ1-2 . . TRBV21-1 CASSPGHFGYGYTF TGTGCCAGCAGCCCAGGACATTTTGGGTATGGCTACACCTTC